The clone carrying this TCR beta chain has a count of ten or more. Its antigen is undetermined. The sample originates from a study of identical twins. Germline values: CDR1 MDHEN, CDR2 SYDVKM. The CDR3 loop spans 14 amino acids. Trimming removed 3 bases at V and 0 bases at J, with 9 bases between. All donors comprised healthy Caucasians. Overall study results and limits: It was cross-sectional statistical analysis, not following the same donors, that the conclusions relied on. Whereas memory repertoires showed no such difference, abundant cord blood beta clonotypes carried fewer insertions.

The cDNA had a unique molecular identifier and a template-switch universal primer site. TCRdb itself ran the 5' RACE reads through MiXCR, one entry per CDR3 protein. Altogether 150,000 or so distinct CDR3 sequences are present, approximately 4% being singletons, with the ten largest covering around 8.1%. The V gene is TRBV28, the J gene TRBJ2-7; D uncertain. This clonotype originated in a man between 18 and 35 years old in good health. Specimen: memory T cells sorted from blood. CDR3 sequence reads: CASSLLATSYEQYF. The CDR3 nucleotides are TGTGCCAGCAGTTTGCTTGCGACCTCCTACGAGCAGTACTTC.